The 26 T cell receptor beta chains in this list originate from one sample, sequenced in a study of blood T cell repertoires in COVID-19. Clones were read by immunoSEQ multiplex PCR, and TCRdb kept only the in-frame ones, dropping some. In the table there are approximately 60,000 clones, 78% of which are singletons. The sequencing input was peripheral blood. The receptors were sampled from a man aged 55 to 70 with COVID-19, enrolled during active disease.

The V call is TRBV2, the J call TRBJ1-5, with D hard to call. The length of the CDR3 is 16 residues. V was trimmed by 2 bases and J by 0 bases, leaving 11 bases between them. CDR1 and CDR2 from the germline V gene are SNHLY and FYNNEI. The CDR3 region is CASSELGTRSNQPQHF. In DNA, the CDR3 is TGTGCCAGCAGTGAATTGGGCACTCGTAGCAATCAGCCCCAGCATTTT.

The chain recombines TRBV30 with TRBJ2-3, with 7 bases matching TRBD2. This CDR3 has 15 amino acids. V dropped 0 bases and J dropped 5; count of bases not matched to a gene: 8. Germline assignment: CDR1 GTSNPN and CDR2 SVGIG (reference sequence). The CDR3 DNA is TGTGCCTGGAGTGTGCTGGGAGGGCCTGGAGATACGCAGTATTTT. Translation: CAWSVLGGPGDTQYF.

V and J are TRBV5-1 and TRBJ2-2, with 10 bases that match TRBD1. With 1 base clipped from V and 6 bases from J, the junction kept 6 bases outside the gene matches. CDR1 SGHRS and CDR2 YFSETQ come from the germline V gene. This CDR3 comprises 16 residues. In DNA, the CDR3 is TGCGCCAGCAGCTTGCTTGGGACAGGGGTCCCCGGGGAGCTGTTTTTT. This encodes CASSLLGTGVPGELFF.

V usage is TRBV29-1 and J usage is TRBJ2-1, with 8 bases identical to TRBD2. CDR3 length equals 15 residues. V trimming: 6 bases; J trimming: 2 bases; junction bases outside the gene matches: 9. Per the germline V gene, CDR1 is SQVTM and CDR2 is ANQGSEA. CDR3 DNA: TGCAGCGTCGCCGGGGCGGGAGGCCCCTACAATGAGCAGTTCTTC. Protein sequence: CSVAGAGGPYNEQFF.

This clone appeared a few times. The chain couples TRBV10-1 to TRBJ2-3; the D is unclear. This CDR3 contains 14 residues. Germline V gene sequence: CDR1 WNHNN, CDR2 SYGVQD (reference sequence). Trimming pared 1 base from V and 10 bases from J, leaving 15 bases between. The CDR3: CASSEFGAPSPQYF. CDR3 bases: TGCGCCAGCAGTGAGTTTGGAGCTCCCTCTCCGCAGTATTTT.

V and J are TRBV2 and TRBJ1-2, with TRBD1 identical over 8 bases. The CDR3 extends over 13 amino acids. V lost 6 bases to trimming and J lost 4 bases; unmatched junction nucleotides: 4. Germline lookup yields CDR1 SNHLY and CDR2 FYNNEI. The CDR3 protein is CASSWDRSYGYTF. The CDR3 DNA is TGTGCCAGCAGCTGGGACAGGAGCTATGGCTACACCTTC.

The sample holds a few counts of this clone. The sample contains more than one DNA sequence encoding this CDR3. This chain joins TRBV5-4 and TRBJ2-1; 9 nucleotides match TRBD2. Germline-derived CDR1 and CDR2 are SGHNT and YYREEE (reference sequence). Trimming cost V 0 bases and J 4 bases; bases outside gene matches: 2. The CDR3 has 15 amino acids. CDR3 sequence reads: CASSLGAGGYNEQFF. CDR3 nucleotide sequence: TGTGCCAGCAGCTTGGGAGCGGGAGGATACAATGAGCAGTTCTTC.

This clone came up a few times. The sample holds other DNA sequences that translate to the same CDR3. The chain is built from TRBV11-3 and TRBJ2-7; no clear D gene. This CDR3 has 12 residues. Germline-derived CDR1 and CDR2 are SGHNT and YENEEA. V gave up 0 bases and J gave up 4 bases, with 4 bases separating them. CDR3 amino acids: CASSLDQYEQYF. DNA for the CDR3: TGTGCCAGCAGCTTAGATCAATACGAGCAGTACTTC.

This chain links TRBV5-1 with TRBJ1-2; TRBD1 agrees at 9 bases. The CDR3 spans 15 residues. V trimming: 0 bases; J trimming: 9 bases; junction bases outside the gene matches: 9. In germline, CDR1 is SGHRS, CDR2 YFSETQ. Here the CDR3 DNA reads TGCGCCAGCAGCTTGGAATCCGGACAGGGGTTGCGCTACACCTTC. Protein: CASSLESGQGLRYTF.

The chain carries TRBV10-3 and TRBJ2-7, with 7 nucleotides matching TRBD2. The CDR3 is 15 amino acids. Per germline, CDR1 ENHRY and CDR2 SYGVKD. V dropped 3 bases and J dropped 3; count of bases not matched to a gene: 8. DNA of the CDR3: TGTGCCATCAGTGATTTGTCGGGAGGAGTCTACGAGCAGTACTTC. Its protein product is CAISDLSGGVYEQYF.

This CDR3 is CASSQEGGAQRGEQYF. CDR3 sequence (DNA): TGCGCCAGCAGCCAAGAAGGGGGGGCTCAAAGGGGCGAGCAGTACTTC. The rearrangement links TRBV4-1 to TRBJ2-7; D is possibly TRBD2 (7 bases). Germline V gene sequence: CDR1 MGHRA, CDR2 YSYEKL. The CDR3 is 16 amino acids. The germline V and J ends were trimmed by 0 bases and 6 bases, with 18 bases remaining between them.

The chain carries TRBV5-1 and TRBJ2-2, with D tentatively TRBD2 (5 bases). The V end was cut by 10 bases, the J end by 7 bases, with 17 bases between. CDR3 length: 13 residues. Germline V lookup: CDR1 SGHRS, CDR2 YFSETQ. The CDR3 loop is CASGDLLHGELFF. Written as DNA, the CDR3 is TGCGCCTCCGGGGATCTTCTACACGGGGAGCTGTTTTTT.

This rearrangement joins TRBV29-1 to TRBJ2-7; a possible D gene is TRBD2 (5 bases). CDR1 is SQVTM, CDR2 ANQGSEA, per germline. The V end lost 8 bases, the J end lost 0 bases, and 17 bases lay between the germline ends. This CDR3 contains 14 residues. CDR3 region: CSPERKGSSYEQYF. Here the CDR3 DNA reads TGCAGCCCCGAACGTAAAGGGAGCTCCTACGAGCAGTACTTC.

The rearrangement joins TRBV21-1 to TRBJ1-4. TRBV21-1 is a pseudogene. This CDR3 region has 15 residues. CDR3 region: CASSKVSVSEEKLFF. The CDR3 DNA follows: TGTGCCAGCAGCAAAGTCTCGGTCTCGGAGGAAAAACTGTTTTTT.

The CDR3 DNA sequence: TGTGCCAGCAGGGAAAGGGGGACAGGGAATCAGCCCCAGCATTTT. This gives the protein CASRERGTGNQPQHF. The V and J genes are TRBV19 and TRBJ1-5, with TRBD1 identical over 9 bases. CDR1 and CDR2 (germline): LNHDA, SQIVND (reference sequence). With 9 bases clipped from V and 4 bases from J, the junction kept 10 bases outside the gene matches. The CDR3 runs to 15 residues.

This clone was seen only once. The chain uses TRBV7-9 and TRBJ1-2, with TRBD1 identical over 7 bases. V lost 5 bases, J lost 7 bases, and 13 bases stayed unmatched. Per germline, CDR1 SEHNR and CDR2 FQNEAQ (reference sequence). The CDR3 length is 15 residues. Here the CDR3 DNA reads TGTGCCAGCAGCCCAGGGGACAGTGGGTTTAGTGGCTACACCTTC. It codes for CASSPGDSGFSGYTF.

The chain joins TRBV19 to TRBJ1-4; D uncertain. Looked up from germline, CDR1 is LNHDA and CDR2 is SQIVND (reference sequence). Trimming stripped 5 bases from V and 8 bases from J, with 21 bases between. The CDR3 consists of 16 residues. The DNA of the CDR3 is TGTGCCAGTAGTCAAGCCTCGGCGGGTTTATGGGAAAAACTGTTTTTT. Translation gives CASSQASAGLWEKLFF.

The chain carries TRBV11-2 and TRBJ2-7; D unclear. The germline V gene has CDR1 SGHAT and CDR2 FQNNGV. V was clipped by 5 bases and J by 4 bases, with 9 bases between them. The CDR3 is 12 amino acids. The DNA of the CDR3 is TGTGCCAGCAGCCTGGCATTATACGAGCAGTACTTC. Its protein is CASSLALYEQYF.

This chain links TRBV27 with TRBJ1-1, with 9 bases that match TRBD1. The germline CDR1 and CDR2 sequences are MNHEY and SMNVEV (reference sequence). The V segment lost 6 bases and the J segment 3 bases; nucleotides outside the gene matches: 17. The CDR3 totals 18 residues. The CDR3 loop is CASSLSLGTGRFHTEAFF. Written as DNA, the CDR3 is TGTGCCAGCAGCCTAAGTTTGGGGACAGGGAGGTTCCACACTGAAGCTTTCTTT.

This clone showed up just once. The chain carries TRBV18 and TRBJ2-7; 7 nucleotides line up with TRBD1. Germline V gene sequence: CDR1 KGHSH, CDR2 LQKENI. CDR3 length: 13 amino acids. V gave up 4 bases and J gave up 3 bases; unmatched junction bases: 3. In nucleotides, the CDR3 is TGTGCCAGCTCACGAGGGACAGACTACGAGCAGTACTTC. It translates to CASSRGTDYEQYF.

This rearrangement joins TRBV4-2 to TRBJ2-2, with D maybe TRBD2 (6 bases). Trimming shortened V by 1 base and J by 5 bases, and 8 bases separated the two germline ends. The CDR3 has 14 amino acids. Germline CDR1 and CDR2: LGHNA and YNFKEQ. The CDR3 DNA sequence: TGTGCCAGCAGCCAAGGGAGGGATACCGGGGAGCTGTTTTTT. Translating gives CASSQGRDTGELFF.

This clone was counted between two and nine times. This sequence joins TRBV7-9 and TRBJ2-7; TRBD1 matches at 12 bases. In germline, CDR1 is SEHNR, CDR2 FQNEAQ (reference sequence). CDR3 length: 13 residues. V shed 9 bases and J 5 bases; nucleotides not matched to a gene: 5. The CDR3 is CASDGTGGDEQYF. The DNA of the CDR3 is TGTGCCAGTGACGGGACAGGGGGCGACGAGCAGTACTTC.

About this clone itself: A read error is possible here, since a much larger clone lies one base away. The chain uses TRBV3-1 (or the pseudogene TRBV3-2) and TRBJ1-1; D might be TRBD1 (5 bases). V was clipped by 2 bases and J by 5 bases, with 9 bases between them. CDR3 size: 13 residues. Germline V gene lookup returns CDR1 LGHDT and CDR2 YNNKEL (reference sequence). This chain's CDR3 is CASSQQGGTEAFF. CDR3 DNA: TGTGCCAGCAGCCAACAGGGAGGGACTGAAGCTTTCTTT.

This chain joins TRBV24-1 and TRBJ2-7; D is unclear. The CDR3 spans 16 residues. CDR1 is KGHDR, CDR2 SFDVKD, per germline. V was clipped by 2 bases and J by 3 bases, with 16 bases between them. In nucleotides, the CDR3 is TGTGCCACCAGTGATTCCAGGTCTCCAAAACTCTACGAGCAGTACTTC. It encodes CATSDSRSPKLYEQYF.

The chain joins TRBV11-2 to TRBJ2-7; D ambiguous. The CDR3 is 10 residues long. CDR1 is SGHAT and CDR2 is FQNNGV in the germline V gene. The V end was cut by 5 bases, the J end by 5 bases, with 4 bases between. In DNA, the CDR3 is TGTGCCAGCAGCCTCGACGAGCAGTACTTC. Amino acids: CASSLDEQYF.

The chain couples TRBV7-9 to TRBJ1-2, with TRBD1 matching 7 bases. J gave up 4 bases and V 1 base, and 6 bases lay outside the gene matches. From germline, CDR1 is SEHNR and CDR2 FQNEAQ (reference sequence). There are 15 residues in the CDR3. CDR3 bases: TGTGCCAGCAGCTTAGGCCCCGGGACAGCCTATGGCTACACCTTC. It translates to CASSLGPGTAYGYTF.